This entry lists 28 T cell receptor beta chains sequenced from one sample in a study of cytomegalovirus exposure and HLA in healthy donors. The study ran its PCR with 60 Vbeta and 13 Jbeta primers. TCRdb's copy holds only in-frame clones and misses some; the assay was immunoSEQ multiplex PCR. The data hold around 120,000 clones, with roughly 85% observed a single time. The material sequenced was PBMCs. Receptors were obtained from a middle-aged woman in good health and CMV-seronegative.

The chain employs TRBV15 and TRBJ2-3, with D tentatively TRBD2 (6 bases). This CDR3 comprises 17 residues. Germline values: CDR1 LNHNV, CDR2 YYDKDF (reference sequence). V shed 1 base and J shed 1 base, with 15 bases lying between them. CDR3 coding DNA: TGTGCCACCAGCAGAGGGAGCGGGCAGGGAGGCACAGATACGCAGTATTTT. This sequence encodes CATSRGSGQGGTDTQYF.

This chain joins TRBV6-5 and TRBJ1-1, with unresolved D. V dropped 5 bases and J dropped 0 bases, with 7 bases sitting between them. Looked up from germline, CDR1 is MNHEY and CDR2 is SVGAGI. The CDR3 runs to 13 residues. The CDR3: CASSTAVNTEAFF. The CDR3 coding sequence is TGTGCCAGCAGTACCGCGGTGAACACTGAAGCTTTCTTT.

J is TRBJ2-4 and V is TRBV5-6; D might be TRBD1 (5 bases). V lost 0 bases and J 6 bases, leaving 13 bases between the germline ends. Germline V gene data show CDR1 as SGHDT and CDR2 as YYEEEE. The CDR3 totals 15 residues. The CDR3 reads CASSLVGAGLNIQYF. CDR3 nucleotide sequence: TGTGCCAGCAGCTTGGTTGGGGCTGGGTTAAACATTCAGTACTTC. The full variable domain, its missing parts supplied by reference TRBV5-6 and TRBJ2-4, is DAGVTQSPTHLIKTRGQQVTLRCSPKSGHDTVSWYQQALGQGPQFIFQYYEEEERQRGNFPDRFSGHQFPNYSSELNVNALLLGDSALYLCASSLVGAGLNIQYFGAGTRLSVL.

This rearrangement joins TRBV19 to TRBJ2-1; 7 bases align to TRBD2. Germline trimming cut 3 bases from V and 8 bases from J; bases unmatched to any gene: 4. This CDR3 contains 13 residues. The germline V gene encodes CDR1 LNHDA and CDR2 SQIVND (reference sequence). CDR3 residues: CASSIEGRDEQFF. For the CDR3, the DNA is TGTGCCAGTAGTATCGAGGGGAGGGATGAGCAGTTCTTC. The whole variable domain, remainder taken from reference TRBV19 and TRBJ2-1, is DGGITQSPKYLFRKEGQNVTLSCEQNLNHDAMYWYRQDPGQGLRLIYYSQIVNDFQKGDIAEGYSVSREKKESFPLTVTSAQKNPTAFYLCASSIEGRDEQFFGPGTRLTVL.

Points on this clone: Other DNA sequences in this sample translate to the same CDR3. The chain carries TRBV5-1 and TRBJ1-5, with 9 bases lining up with TRBD1. CDR1 SGHRS and CDR2 YFSETQ come from the germline V gene. Trimming took 0 bases from V and 6 from J; bases not matched to a gene: 4. This CDR3 has 15 residues. The CDR3 DNA sequence: TGCGCCAGCAGCTTGGACAGGGGGCAAGGTCAGCCCCAGCATTTT. It is translated as CASSLDRGQGQPQHF.

Only a few counts were recorded for this clone. This chain joins TRBV7-2 and TRBJ2-7; D is perhaps TRBD1 (5 bases). The CDR3 spans 15 residues. Germline loops: CDR1 SGHTA, CDR2 FQGNSA. V lost 3 bases and J lost 0, with 12 bases in between. CDR3 bases: TGTGCCAGCAGCTTTAAAGGGGATTCCTCCTACGAGCAGTACTTC. Its protein is CASSFKGDSSYEQYF.

This chain joins TRBV6-4 and TRBJ2-7; 8 nucleotides align to TRBD2. The CDR3 covers 16 residues. Per the germline V gene, CDR1 is MRHNA and CDR2 is SNTAGT. Trimming took 3 bases from V and 5 from J; bases not matched to a gene: 12. The CDR3 sequence is CASSDPLGGLVHEQYF. CDR3 nucleotide sequence: TGTGCCAGCAGTGATCCCTTGGGGGGACTAGTCCACGAGCAGTACTTC.

The V and J genes are TRBV5-4 and TRBJ1-1; 7 bases match TRBD1. V lost 6 bases to trimming and J lost 3 bases; unmatched junction nucleotides: 2. The CDR3 spans 12 residues. The germline V gene encodes CDR1 SGHNT and CDR2 YYREEE (reference sequence). DNA of the CDR3: TGTGCCAGCAATACAGGGGACACTGAAGCTTTCTTT. It translates to CASNTGDTEAFF.

The chain employs TRBV13 and TRBJ1-1; 7 nucleotides match TRBD1. The CDR3 is made up of 15 amino acids. Germline V gene lookup returns CDR1 PRHDT and CDR2 FYEKMQ (reference sequence). Trimming took 3 bases from V and 9 from J; bases not matched to a gene: 13. The chain's CDR3 is CASSLAPGQNTKAFF. In DNA form, the CDR3 reads TGTGCCAGCAGCTTGGCACCGGGACAGAATACTAAAGCTTTCTTT.

The CDR3 protein is CASSQGQGGTGELFF. In DNA, the CDR3 is TGCGCCAGCAGCCAGGGACAGGGGGGCACCGGGGAGCTGTTTTTT. The rearrangement links TRBV5-1 to TRBJ2-2; 11 bases line up with TRBD1. Germline values: CDR1 SGHRS, CDR2 YFSETQ. This CDR3 is 15 amino acids long. J lost 4 bases, V lost 4 bases, and 3 bases had no gene match.

This clone was seen more than once but under ten times. This sequence joins TRBV9 and TRBJ2-7, with 8 nucleotides matching TRBD1. The CDR3 is 14 amino acids. V was clipped by 3 bases and J by 6 bases; unmatched bases: 8. CDR1 and CDR2 (germline): SGDLS, YYNGEE. The CDR3 DNA sequence: TGTGCCAGCAGCGAATGGGACAGGTCTCTCGAGCAGTACTTC. It yields the protein CASSEWDRSLEQYF. The whole variable domain, filled in from reference TRBV9 and TRBJ2-7, reads DSGVTQTPKHLITATGQRVTLRCSPRSGDLSVYWYQQSLDQGLQFLIQYYNGEERAKGNILERFSAQQFPDLHSELNLSSLELGDSALYFCASSEWDRSLEQYFGPGTRLTVT.

V and J are TRBV7-6 and TRBJ2-2, with TRBD2 as a possible D gene (7 bases). The germline CDR1 and CDR2 sequences are SGHVS and FNYEAQ. Trimming took 5 bases from V and 7 from J, leaving 11 bases between them. The CDR3 has 13 amino acids. DNA of the CDR3: TGTGCCAGCAGCGTGGGGGGGCACGGGGAGCTGTTTTTT. It encodes CASSVGGHGELFF.

This clone turned up a few times. The rearrangement links TRBV5-1 to TRBJ2-5, with TRBD1 identical over 8 bases. This CDR3 has 14 amino acids. Unmatched junction bases numbered 8, after V lost 5 bases and J lost 5 bases. CDR1 is SGHRS and CDR2 is YFSETQ in the germline V gene. CDR3 region: CASSKTGDRETQYF. In nucleotides, the CDR3 is TGCGCCAGCAGTAAGACAGGGGATCGGGAGACCCAGTACTTC.

This clone was found a few times. The chain employs TRBV28 and TRBJ2-4, with D hard to call. CDR3 length: 14 amino acids. The germline V gene encodes CDR1 MDHEN and CDR2 SYDVKM. Between the trimmed V and J ends, which lost 1 base and 2 bases, there was a span of 6 bases. CDR3 DNA sequence: TGTGCCAGCAGTTTATCGGGTACCAAAAACATTCAGTACTTC. It codes for CASSLSGTKNIQYF. Full variable domain (missing parts from reference TRBV28 and TRBJ2-4): DVKVTQSSRYLVKRTGEKVFLECVQDMDHENMFWYRQDPGLGLRLIYFSYDVKMKEKGDIPEGYSVSREKKERFSLILESASTNQTSMYLCASSLSGTKNIQYFGAGTRLSVL.

The CDR3 sequence: CASSPREKRFETQYF. The CDR3 bases are TGTGCCAGCTCACCCAGGGAAAAGAGGTTCGAGACCCAGTACTTC. This chain joins TRBV18 and TRBJ2-5; D perhaps matches TRBD1 (5 bases). The germline V and J ends were trimmed by 3 bases and 5 bases, with 16 bases remaining between them. This CDR3 region has 15 residues. Germline lookup yields CDR1 KGHSH and CDR2 LQKENI.

This clone is a singleton in its sample. The V call is TRBV30, the J call TRBJ2-7, with D unclear. V lost 1 base to trimming and J lost 2 bases, with 3 bases between them. The germline V gene encodes CDR1 GTSNPN and CDR2 SVGIG (reference sequence). The CDR3 totals 11 residues. CDR3 in amino acids: CAWSGAYEQYF. DNA of the CDR3: TGTGCCTGGAGTGGAGCCTACGAGCAGTACTTC.

J is TRBJ2-4 and V is TRBV28, with 7 bases lining up with TRBD2. The germline V gene encodes CDR1 MDHEN and CDR2 SYDVKM. V shed 4 bases, J shed 0 bases, and the junction held 6 bases outside the gene matches. The CDR3 spans 16 residues. The CDR3 is CASSSPAGLAKNIQYF. CDR3 DNA sequence: TGTGCCAGCAGTTCCCCAGCGGGACTAGCCAAAAACATTCAGTACTTC. The full variable domain, rest sourced from reference TRBV28 and TRBJ2-4, is DVKVTQSSRYLVKRTGEKVFLECVQDMDHENMFWYRQDPGLGLRLIYFSYDVKMKEKGDIPEGYSVSREKKERFSLILESASTNQTSMYLCASSSPAGLAKNIQYFGAGTRLSVL.

The rearrangement uses TRBV7-8 and TRBJ2-2; 7 nucleotides align to TRBD1. Germline CDR1 reads SGHVS; CDR2 reads FQNEAQ. This CDR3 region has 15 residues. J lost 1 base, V lost 4 bases, and 3 bases had no gene match. CDR3 sequence reads: CASSWRQGNTGELFF. Here the CDR3 DNA reads TGTGCCAGCAGCTGGAGACAGGGGAACACCGGGGAGCTGTTTTTT.

V is TRBV7-2 and J is TRBJ2-7; 8 bases fit TRBD1. CDR1 is SGHTA, CDR2 FQGNSA, per germline. V trimming: 5 bases; J trimming: 0 bases; junction bases outside the gene matches: 6. There are 15 residues in the CDR3. This CDR3 reads CASSTTGGASYEQYF. DNA of the CDR3: TGTGCCAGCAGCACTACAGGGGGAGCCTCCTACGAGCAGTACTTC.

This sequence joins TRBV9 and TRBJ1-2; D perhaps matches TRBD1 (6 bases). V was shortened by 0 bases and J by 6 bases, with 12 bases between the two germline ends. The germline CDR1 and CDR2 sequences are SGDLS and YYNGEE. The length of the CDR3 is 14 residues. CDR3 sequence: CASSVGAGGDGYTF. The CDR3 DNA sequence: TGTGCCAGCAGCGTAGGGGCGGGGGGCGATGGCTACACCTTC.

The chain uses TRBV7-8 and TRBJ1-2, with a tentative D call TRBD1 (6 bases). CDR1 and CDR2 (germline): SGHVS, FQNEAQ. The CDR3 totals 15 residues. The V end lost 2 bases, the J end lost 5 bases, and 15 bases lay between the germline ends. In DNA form, the CDR3 reads TGTGCCAGCAGCTTAAAACAGGGTTTTTTTTATGGCTACACCTTC. Protein product: CASSLKQGFFYGYTF.

This clone was seen more than once but under ten times. The V gene is TRBV15, the J gene TRBJ1-1, with D unclear. This CDR3 contains 14 residues. Trimming removed 0 bases from V and 7 bases from J, with 12 bases in between. Per the germline V gene, CDR1 is LNHNV and CDR2 is YYDKDF (reference sequence). The CDR3 nucleotides are TGTGCCACCAGCAGAGATGGGCGAGGAGGTGAAGCTTTCTTT. Its protein is CATSRDGRGGEAFF.

V usage is TRBV28 and J usage is TRBJ2-3; possibly TRBD2 for D (5 bases). This CDR3 is 15 amino acids long. Germline V gene data show CDR1 as MDHEN and CDR2 as SYDVKM. Trimming took 6 bases from V and 3 from J, leaving 16 bases between them. Written as DNA, the CDR3 is TGTGCCAGCAGCTTGAGAGGGCAGTGGACAGATACGCAGTATTTT. Translating it yields CASSLRGQWTDTQYF.

The V call is TRBV19, the J call TRBJ1-1; weak D call: TRBD1 (5 bases). The V end was cut by 7 bases, the J end by 1 base, with 22 bases between. This CDR3 region has 17 residues. Germline V gene data show CDR1 as LNHDA and CDR2 as SQIVND (reference sequence). In nucleotides, the CDR3 is TGTGCCAGTAAGAGGGGCGGGATTACTCGATCGAACACTGAAGCTTTCTTT. This codes for CASKRGGITRSNTEAFF. Complete variable domain (other parts from reference TRBV19 and TRBJ1-1): DGGITQSPKYLFRKEGQNVTLSCEQNLNHDAMYWYRQDPGQGLRLIYYSQIVNDFQKGDIAEGYSVSREKKESFPLTVTSAQKNPTAFYLCASKRGGITRSNTEAFFGQGTRLTVV.

The rearrangement joins TRBV5-1 to TRBJ2-2; 15 nucleotides line up with TRBD2. J lost 7 bases, V lost 3 bases, and 4 bases had no gene match. The germline CDR1 and CDR2 sequences are SGHRS and YFSETQ. This CDR3 region has 16 residues. The CDR3 coding sequence is TGCGCCAGCAGCTGGACTAGCGGGAGGGATGGCGGGGAGCTGTTTTTT. It is translated as CASSWTSGRDGGELFF.

This sequence joins TRBV27 and TRBJ2-1, with TRBD1 matching over 10 bases. The ends lost 9 bases at V and 8 bases at J; junction bases unmatched: 10. CDR3 length: 14 amino acids. The germline CDR1 and CDR2 sequences are MNHEY and SMNVEV (reference sequence). CDR3 DNA sequence: TGTGCCAGTGCTTCCGGGACAGGGGTCTATGAGCAGTTCTTC. Its translation: CASASGTGVYEQFF.

The chain employs TRBV5-1 and TRBJ2-7; 14 bases are a match to TRBD2. Germline lookup yields CDR1 SGHRS and CDR2 YFSETQ. The trim removed 0 bases at V and 6 bases at J, leaving 8 bases unmatched. This CDR3 region has 17 residues. The CDR3: CASSLGVTSGGASEQYF. CDR3 nucleotide sequence: TGCGCCAGCAGCTTGGGGGTGACTAGCGGGGGGGCGTCCGAGCAGTACTTC. Full variable domain (outside the CDR3, taken from reference TRBV5-1 and TRBJ2-7): KAGVTQTPRYLIKTRGQQVTLSCSPISGHRSVSWYQQTPGQGLQFLFEYFSETQRNKGNFPGRFSGRQFSNSRSEMNVSTLELGDSALYLCASSLGVTSGGASEQYFGPGTRLTVT.

The CDR3: CASRPRGEFSNEQFF. CDR3 coding DNA: TGTGCCAGCAGACCTCGGGGGGAATTTTCGAATGAGCAGTTCTTC. The gene calls are TRBV2 and TRBJ2-1, with TRBD2 matching 7 bases. Losses at the gene ends were 6 bases for V and 7 bases for J; bases not matched to a gene: 12. Per the germline V gene, CDR1 is SNHLY and CDR2 is FYNNEI. This CDR3 is 15 amino acids long.